The 14 T cell receptor beta chains presented below share a single source sample, sequenced in a study of shared clonotypes between healthy human individuals. CD45RO-negative cells were positively selected for CCR7, leaving out terminally differentiated effector memory CD45RA+ cells. Here immunoSEQ multiplex PCR was the method, and the copy in TCRdb shows in-frame clones only, minus some. The repertoire holds about 680,000 clones, around 90% seen once, with about a quarter in the top ten. Sample: naive CD8+ T cells sorted from blood. Source of these receptors: a man aged 25-45 years in good health.

The rearrangement links TRBV25-1 to TRBJ2-7, with 8 nucleotides matching TRBD1. The junction had 3 bases not matched to a gene; V was cut back by 5 bases and J by 6 bases. Germline CDR1 is MGHDK and CDR2 is SYGVNS. The CDR3 runs to 12 residues. This CDR3 reads CASSLTGAEQYF. The CDR3 DNA reads TGTGCCAGCAGTTTGACAGGGGCCGAGCAGTACTTC.

The sample holds one count of this clone. The chain uses TRBV7-9 and TRBJ2-5; no firm D call. Germline CDR1 SEHNR, CDR2 FQNEAQ (reference sequence). The CDR3 runs 13 residues. The germline V and J ends were trimmed by 2 bases and 1 base, with 5 bases remaining between them. CDR3 sequence (DNA): TGTGCCAGCAGCTTAAGAATCCAAGAGACCCAGTACTTC. It encodes CASSLRIQETQYF. The variable domain in full, completed from reference TRBV7-9 and TRBJ2-5, reads DTGVSQNPRHKITKRGQNVTFRCDPISEHNRLYWYRQTLGQGPEFLTYFQNEAQLEKSRLLSDRFSAERPKGSFSTLEIQRTEQGDSAMYLCASSLRIQETQYFGPGTRLLVL.

This clone has a handful of counts. The chain's CDR3 is CASSLPRDYGYTF. CDR3 sequence (DNA): TGTGCCAGCAGCTTGCCCAGGGACTATGGCTACACCTTC. The genes are TRBV11-2 and TRBJ1-2, with a weak D call TRBD1 (5 bases). The germline V gene has CDR1 SGHAT and CDR2 FQNNGV. The CDR3 is 13 residues long. Between the trimmed V and J ends, which lost 3 bases and 3 bases, there was a span of 8 bases. The entire variable domain, with the rest obtained from reference TRBV11-2 and TRBJ1-2, is as follows: EAGVAQSPRYKIIEKRQSVAFWCNPISGHATLYWYQQILGQGPKLLIQFQNNGVVDDSQLPKDRFSAERLKGVDSTLKIQPAKLEDSAVYLCASSLPRDYGYTFGSGTRLTVV.

The V call is TRBV6-1, the J call TRBJ2-1; no clear D. Germline V gene data show CDR1 as MNHNS and CDR2 as SASEGT. V was shortened by 2 bases and J by 14 bases, with 13 bases between the two germline ends. This CDR3 is 12 amino acids long. The DNA for the CDR3 is TGTGCCAGCAGTGAAACAGAGACAACAGAGTTCTTC. This sequence encodes CASSETETTEFF.

This clone appeared a single time. This chain uses TRBV28 with TRBJ2-1, with D perhaps given as TRBD1 or TRBD2 (6 bases each). Germline V lookup: CDR1 MDHEN, CDR2 SYDVKM. This CDR3 spans 16 amino acids. The germline V and J ends were trimmed by 6 bases and 7 bases, with 22 bases remaining between them. CDR3 amino acids: CASRTIVSRGVNEQFF. In DNA form, the CDR3 reads TGTGCCAGCAGGACGATAGTTTCAAGGGGGGTAAATGAGCAGTTCTTC.

The rearrangement links TRBV4-3 to TRBJ2-1, with a possible D match to TRBD1 (6 bases). The CDR3 consists of 16 residues. Trimming removed 5 bases at V and 1 base at J, with 15 bases between. CDR1 and CDR2 from the germline V gene are LGHNA and YSLEER. CDR3: CASSEKAGESYNEQFF. CDR3 coding DNA: TGCGCCAGCAGCGAAAAGGCAGGGGAATCCTACAATGAGCAGTTCTTC.

The chain is built from TRBV18 and TRBJ1-2, with 8 bases aligning to TRBD1. Unmatched junction bases numbered 14, after V lost 3 bases and J lost 8 bases. The CDR3 totals 16 residues. CDR1 is KGHSH, CDR2 LQKENI, per germline. The chain's CDR3 is CASSPSRGQEEEGYTF. The CDR3 DNA reads as TGTGCCAGCTCACCCTCCCGGGGACAGGAGGAGGAGGGCTACACCTTC.

The chain recombines TRBV7-9 with TRBJ2-7; weak D call: TRBD2 (6 bases). V was shortened by 5 bases and J by 3 bases, with 14 bases between the two germline ends. CDR3 size: 14 residues. Per the germline V gene, CDR1 is SEHNR and CDR2 is FQNEAQ (reference sequence). The DNA for the CDR3 is TGTGCCAGCAGCCCGGGCTCGGAGGGCTACGAGCAGTACTTC. Translated: CASSPGSEGYEQYF. The full variable domain, with the rest looked up from reference TRBV7-9 and TRBJ2-7, is DTGVSQNPRHKITKRGQNVTFRCDPISEHNRLYWYRQTLGQGPEFLTYFQNEAQLEKSRLLSDRFSAERPKGSFSTLEIQRTEQGDSAMYLCASSPGSEGYEQYFGPGTRLTVT.

This chain uses TRBV2 with TRBJ2-2; 10 bases map to TRBD2. Germline CDR1 and CDR2: SNHLY and FYNNEI. There are 17 residues in the CDR3. Unmatched junction bases numbered 13, after V lost 4 bases and J lost 8 bases. This CDR3 reads CASSGGAGGQLAGELFF. In DNA, the CDR3 is TGTGCCAGCAGTGGTGGAGCGGGAGGGCAATTAGCTGGGGAGCTGTTTTTT.

Notes on this clone: The sample contains more than one DNA sequence encoding this CDR3. CDR3 sequence (DNA): TGTGCCAGCTCACCACCGACTGACACCGGGGAGCTGTTTTTT. Amino acid sequence: CASSPPTDTGELFF. The chain links TRBV18 to TRBJ2-2; D remains ambiguous. The CDR3 length is 14 residues. Trimming left V 0 bases short and J 3 bases short, with 5 bases between. Germline values: CDR1 KGHSH, CDR2 LQKENI.

This chain links TRBV5-4 with TRBJ1-1; 7 bases match TRBD1. J gave up 1 base and V 4 bases, and 7 bases lay outside the gene matches. Germline V gene data show CDR1 as SGHNT and CDR2 as YYREEE (reference sequence). This CDR3 is 15 amino acids long. The CDR3, as DNA: TGTGCCAGCAGCACGAACAGGGGTAGGAACACTGAAGCTTTCTTT. Residues: CASSTNRGRNTEAFF.

The chain combines TRBV7-9 with TRBJ1-2, with 7 bases identical to TRBD1. J gave up 3 bases and V 8 bases, and 18 bases lay outside the gene matches. This CDR3 region has 17 residues. Looked up from germline, CDR1 is SEHNR and CDR2 is FQNEAQ (reference sequence). As DNA, the CDR3 is TGTGCCAGCCGCCGCGTCCATCAGGGGGAAGAGTACTATGGCTACACCTTC. Encoded protein: CASRRVHQGEEYYGYTF.

The rearrangement links TRBV7-9 to TRBJ2-2; a possible D gene is TRBD2 (6 bases). Trimming took off 5 bases at V and 5 bases at J, with 15 bases between the two ends. Germline loops: CDR1 SEHNR, CDR2 FQNEAQ (reference sequence). This CDR3 is 15 amino acids long. The CDR3 sequence: CASSPTSIATGELFF. Here the CDR3 DNA reads TGTGCCAGCAGCCCTACTAGCATTGCTACCGGGGAGCTGTTTTTT.

The chain has TRBV14 and TRBJ2-3; 7 positions agree with TRBD1. The CDR3 runs to 17 residues. The V gene's germline CDR1 is SGHDN and CDR2 FVKESK. With V trimmed by 1 base and J by 2 bases, 9 bases remained unmatched. This CDR3 reads CASSQVSGQAFTDTQYF. The CDR3 nucleotides are TGTGCCAGCAGCCAAGTCTCCGGACAGGCTTTCACAGATACGCAGTATTTT. The entire variable domain, with the rest obtained from reference TRBV14 and TRBJ2-3, is as follows: EAGVTQFPSHSVIEKGQTVTLRCDPISGHDNLYWYRRVMGKEIKFLLHFVKESKQDESGMPNNRFLAERTGGTYSTLKVQPAELEDSGVYFCASSQVSGQAFTDTQYFGPGTRLTVL.